This TCR beta chain was sequenced in a study of CD8 T cells in Susac syndrome. Findings of the study overall: The study admitted that it had a relatively small number of individuals in its TCR sequencing and HLA analysis.

TCR beta sequencing covered blood CD8+ and CD4+ T cells. Per the germline V gene, CDR1 is SGHDN and CDR2 is FVKESK. V lost 0 bases, J lost 7 bases, and 3 bases lay in between. There are 11 residues in the CDR3. The authors reverse transcribed roughly 0.5 to 1 ug RNA with random hexamers. Via MiXCR, TCRdb re-called the immunoSEQ multiplex PCR reads, giving one row per CDR3 protein. Of under 200,000 distinct CDR3 sequences in the sample, roughly 94% were seen once. Comments on this clonotype: Its target is unknown.

The chain links TRBV14 to TRBJ1-1; D is undetermined. Sequences were obtained from CD4+ T cells from PBMCs. The sequence derives from a human donor in good health. The CDR3 protein is CASSQDFEAFF. CDR3 DNA: TGTGCCAGCAGCCAAGACTTTGAAGCTTTCTTT.